The 13 T cell receptor beta chains below all came from one sample that was sequenced in a study of blood T cells in healthy people across ages. Then a second PCR, running roughly 6 to 11 cycles, was carried out with a sample-barcoded 5' primer and a J-beta primer mix. TCRdb processed the 5' RACE reads anew with MiXCR; each CDR3 protein has one entry. In the table there are 650,000 to 1,000,000 distinct CDR3 sequences, 36% of which are singletons. What was sequenced was blood. These receptors all come from a man between 18 and 29 years old in good health.

Ten or more counts support this clonotype. The rearrangement links TRBV4-1 to TRBJ1-2; 7 bases fit TRBD1. CDR1 MGHRA and CDR2 YSYEKL come from the germline V gene. This CDR3 region has 15 residues. J was trimmed by 2 bases and V by 3 bases; bases with no gene match: 6. The CDR3 DNA reads as TGCGCCAGCAGCCAGCGGGACAGCAAGAACTATGGCTACACCTTC. It translates to CASSQRDSKNYGYTF.

This clonotype has a handful of counts. CDR3 residues: CATSHGRDRDQPQHF. The CDR3, as DNA: TGTGCCACGAGCCATGGACGGGACAGAGATCAGCCCCAGCATTTT. This rearrangement joins TRBV15 to TRBJ1-5, with 7 bases lining up with TRBD1. J lost 5 bases, V lost 9 bases, and 13 bases had no gene match. Germline lookup yields CDR1 LNHNV and CDR2 YYDKDF (reference sequence). The CDR3 contains 15 residues.

To note about this clonotype: This may be a read error, as it is one base from a much larger clone. The chain recombines TRBV6-5 with TRBJ2-5; D perhaps matches TRBD2 (5 bases). There are 14 residues in the CDR3. The germline gives CDR1 MNHEY, CDR2 SVGAGI. V lost 7 bases and J lost 5, with 17 bases in between. CDR3 nucleotides: TGTGCCAGCACTAGACCCAGGAGGCTGGAGACCCAGTACTTC. Translating gives CASTRPRRLETQYF.

This chain uses TRBV28 with TRBJ2-1, with 7 bases that match TRBD2. The CDR3 runs to 15 residues. Germline-derived CDR1 and CDR2 are MDHEN and SYDVKM. V trimming: 7 bases; J trimming: 4 bases; junction bases outside the gene matches: 10. CDR3 in amino acids: CASNLGRAGYNEQFF. The CDR3 DNA sequence: TGTGCCAGCAACCTGGGACGAGCGGGGTACAATGAGCAGTTCTTC.

V is TRBV20-1 and J is TRBJ2-5; 8 nucleotides match TRBD1. J lost 0 bases, V lost 6 bases, and 12 bases had no gene match. From germline, CDR1 is DFQATT and CDR2 SNEGSKA (reference sequence). This CDR3 is built from 16 residues. CDR3 in amino acids: CSAAPGGALNQETQYF. The DNA of the CDR3 is TGCAGTGCGGCCCCAGGGGGCGCCCTGAACCAAGAGACCCAGTACTTC.

Points on this clonotype: This clone may be a read error of a much larger clone one base away. This chain connects TRBV29-1 to TRBJ2-3; D is perhaps TRBD1 (5 bases). The CDR3 consists of 13 residues. Trimming shortened V by 3 bases and J by 5 bases, and 12 bases separated the two germline ends. Germline CDR1 is SQVTM and CDR2 is ANQGSEA. The CDR3 is CSVDSGPVDTQYF. CDR3 DNA: TGCAGCGTTGATTCAGGGCCGGTAGATACGCAGTATTTT.

The chain has TRBV27 and TRBJ2-4; possible D gene TRBD2, 5 bases. The DNA end is more similar to TRBJ2-7, so the J call may be wrong. The CDR3 consists of 14 residues. Germline-derived CDR1 and CDR2 are MNHEY and SMNVEV (reference sequence). The CDR3 DNA follows: TGTGCCAGCAGCCGAACGGGGAATGCCCACGAGCAGTACTTC. It is translated as CASSRTGNAHEQYF.

V gene TRBV2 combines with J gene TRBJ1-1; 11 bases line up with TRBD1. J was trimmed by 9 bases and V by 3 bases; bases with no gene match: 6. The germline CDR1 and CDR2 sequences are SNHLY and FYNNEI. The CDR3 is 14 amino acids. The CDR3 coding sequence is TGTGCCAGCAGTGAGGACAGGGGGCGCATCCAAGCTTTCTTT. Protein: CASSEDRGRIQAFF.

The J gene is TRBJ1-5, the V gene TRBV5-1, with TRBD1 as a possible D gene (5 bases). Germline-derived CDR1 and CDR2 are SGHRS and YFSETQ. V lost 0 bases, J lost 2 bases, and 9 bases lay in between. This CDR3 contains 15 residues. DNA of the CDR3: TGCGCCAGCAGCTTGGGGGGGTGGGGCAATCAGCCCCAGCATTTT. This sequence encodes CASSLGGWGNQPQHF.

This clonotype was seen more than once but under ten times. The limits of the CDR3 on the DNA are not certain, so only TCRdb's listed CDR3 is given. V and J are TRBV7-9 and TRBJ1-2; TRBD1, the table's D call, lacks a check against the DNA. The CDR3 is 16 residues long, counting both termini. Germline V lookup: CDR1 SEHNR, CDR2 FQNEAQ (reference sequence). This chain's CDR3 is CASSFGSGQGYYGYTF.

This clonotype showed up just a few times. The rearrangement uses TRBV12-3 or TRBV12-4 and TRBJ2-5; tentatively, D is TRBD2 (6 bases). Trimming removed 7 bases at V and 5 bases at J, with 17 bases between. This CDR3 region has 14 residues. CDR3 nucleotide sequence: TGTGCCAGCACCCCTGGAGGGGCCGAGGAGACCCAGTACTTC. Protein sequence: CASTPGGAEETQYF.

This clonotype occurred many times. The chain uses TRBV20-1 and TRBJ2-3; 8 bases are a match to TRBD2. After removal of 1 base from V and 3 bases from J, the junction contained 9 bases not matched to a gene. Per germline, CDR1 DFQATT and CDR2 SNEGSKA (reference sequence). The CDR3 sequence is 16 residues long. In DNA, the CDR3 is TGCAGTGCTAGAGCCCCCGGGGGGGCCGGTACAGATACGCAGTATTTT. It specifies CSARAPGGAGTDTQYF.

The CDR3 loop is CASSLIFWRNSPLHF. CDR3 sequence (DNA): TGCGCCAGCAGCTTGATTTTTTGGAGGAATTCACCCCTCCACTTT. This chain connects TRBV5-1 to TRBJ1-6; D remains ambiguous. Germline values: CDR1 SGHRS, CDR2 YFSETQ. With 1 base removed from V and 7 bases from J, the gap between germline ends came to 12 bases. The CDR3 length is 15 residues.